This TCR beta chain is from a study of cytomegalovirus exposure and HLA in healthy donors. Across the whole study: Falling in the Caucasian-associated ancestry cluster were about 80% of 398 genotyped donors.

Germline CDR1 LNHDA, CDR2 SQIVND (reference sequence). Trimming at V came to 5 bases and at J to 7 bases, leaving 3 bases not matched to a gene. CDR3 length equals 14 residues. Findings and limits, study-wide: In a later analysis, a missense DCLRE1C variant was linked to TCR beta V- and J-gene trimming. The study dropped some indistinguishable V segments, TRBV6-2 and TRBV6-3 among them.

This clone appeared once. Its antigen is as yet unknown. The PCR employed 60 Vbeta primers together with 13 Jbeta primers. Sequenced by immunoSEQ multiplex PCR; TCRdb stores in-frame clones only, minus some. The sample has around 120,000 clones, over 60% seen once. The specimen was PBMCs. The chain has TRBV19 and TRBJ2-7; 15 bases are shared with TRBD2. The source of this sequence is a female donor in good health and CMV-seropositive. CDR3: CASSEGLAGGEQYF. CDR3 bases: TGTGCCAGTAGTGAGGGACTAGCGGGAGGTGAGCAGTACTTC. The entire variable domain, with the rest obtained from reference TRBV19 and TRBJ2-7, is as follows: DGGITQSPKYLFRKEGQNVTLSCEQNLNHDAMYWYRQDPGQGLRLIYYSQIVNDFQKGDIAEGYSVSREKKESFPLTVTSAQKNPTAFYLCASSEGLAGGEQYFGPGTRLTVT.